These 5 T cell receptor beta chains came from one sample sequenced in a study of cytomegalovirus exposure and HLA in healthy donors. Only in-frame clones appear in the TCRdb table, and some are missing; sequencing was by immunoSEQ multiplex PCR. The sample yields 100,000 to 150,000 clones, nearly 90% seen once. The sample was PBMCs. The receptor source for this set is a woman between 18 and 29 years old in good health and CMV-seronegative.

V and J are TRBV2 and TRBJ1-3; TRBD1 might be the D (6 bases). Germline-derived CDR1 and CDR2 are SNHLY and FYNNEI. This CDR3 is built from 16 residues. Trimming took off 0 bases at V and 5 bases at J, with 14 bases between the two ends. The CDR3 spells CASSEASYGGRNTIYF. CDR3 in DNA: TGTGCCAGCAGTGAAGCTAGTTATGGGGGCCGAAACACCATATATTTT.

This chain joins TRBV5-1 and TRBJ1-2, with 8 bases aligning to TRBD1. Germline CDR1 SGHRS, CDR2 YFSETQ. Unmatched junction bases numbered 3, after V lost 5 bases and J lost 6 bases. The CDR3 consists of 12 residues. The DNA of the CDR3 is TGCGCCAGCAGTAGGGACAGGAATGGCTACACCTTC. It encodes CASSRDRNGYTF.

The chain uses TRBV10-3 and TRBJ1-1; the match to TRBD1 covers 8 bases. V dropped 5 bases and J dropped 1; count of bases not matched to a gene: 6. This CDR3 is 15 amino acids long. Per germline, CDR1 ENHRY and CDR2 SYGVKD. As DNA, the CDR3 is TGTGCCATCAGTCCCGGGACAGGCACGAACACTGAAGCTTTCTTT. Its protein product is CAISPGTGTNTEAFF.

The V gene is TRBV19, the J gene TRBJ2-7; a weak D match, TRBD2 (6 bases). Trimming shortened V by 4 bases and J by 5 bases, and 18 bases separated the two germline ends. Germline V CDR1 and CDR2: LNHDA, SQIVND (reference sequence). CDR3 length equals 15 residues. CDR3 in DNA: TGTGCCAGTAGTAGAGGGAGTAGCGGACTCGACGAGCAGTACTTC. Its protein is CASSRGSSGLDEQYF.

V is TRBV18 and J is TRBJ1-2, with a tentative D call TRBD1 (6 bases). Germline lookup yields CDR1 KGHSH and CDR2 LQKENI. The ends were cut back, 6 bases at V and 5 bases at J, with 22 bases in the middle. The CDR3 totals 16 residues. CDR3 protein: CASSPNRDTRGYGYTF. The CDR3 DNA sequence: TGTGCCAGCTCGCCTAACCGGGACACAAGAGGGTATGGCTACACCTTC.